The present T cell receptor (beta chain) was sequenced within a study of PD-1 blockade in classical Hodgkin lymphoma. Every patient relapsed after autologous stem cell transplantation, and brentuximab vedotin exposure varied. CDR1 is SGHNT and CDR2 is YYREEE in the germline V gene (reference sequence). The CDR3 has 15 amino acids. V was pared by 7 bases and J by 3 bases, with 11 bases of the junction left unmatched. Some clones are missing from TCRdb's copy, which holds only in-frame ones; the method was immunoSEQ multiplex PCR. In the table there are some 13,000 clones, approximately 86% of which are singletons.

This sequence joins TRBV5-4 and TRBJ2-3; 7 nucleotides match TRBD2. This sequence originates from a human donor with classical Hodgkin lymphoma. Sequencing used peripheral blood mononuclear cells (PBMCs), obtained at baseline. CDR3 loop: CASATGTISTDTQYF. In nucleotides, the CDR3 is TGTGCCAGCGCGACCGGGACTATTAGTACAGATACGCAGTATTTT.